The 7 T cell receptor beta chains presented below share a single source sample, sequenced in a study of T cell responses to AZD1222 COVID-19 vaccine. The repertoire was sequenced with immunoSEQ multiplex PCR; TCRdb's copy has only in-frame clones and lacks some. Of about 120,000 clones listed, approximately 90% are singletons. This specimen consisted of peripheral blood, obtained on day 0 of AZD1222 vaccination. These receptors were taken from an adult in good health.

The chain has TRBV3-1 (or the pseudogene TRBV3-2) and TRBJ2-5; TRBD1 matches at 10 bases. Germline CDR1 is LGHDT and CDR2 is YNNKEL (reference sequence). With 4 bases clipped from V and 4 bases from J, the junction kept 3 bases outside the gene matches. The CDR3 is 14 amino acids. The CDR3 sequence is CASSLTGGVETQYF. In DNA, the CDR3 is TGTGCCAGCAGCCTGACAGGGGGCGTAGAGACCCAGTACTTC.

This chain connects TRBV5-1 to TRBJ1-6; the D gene is possibly TRBD1 (5 bases). The CDR3 runs to 15 residues. The V end was cut by 2 bases, the J end by 7 bases, with 13 bases between. In germline, CDR1 is SGHRS, CDR2 YFSETQ. The CDR3 sequence is CASSLQANGNSPLHF. The CDR3 DNA reads as TGCGCCAGCAGCTTACAGGCGAACGGAAATTCACCCCTCCACTTT.

The chain joins TRBV7-2 to TRBJ2-5; the match to TRBD2 covers 14 bases. V trimming: 5 bases; J trimming: 7 bases; junction bases outside the gene matches: 12. The CDR3 loop spans 17 amino acids. The V gene's germline CDR1 is SGHTA and CDR2 FQGNSA. The CDR3 DNA reads as TGTGCCAGCAGCGCCGGGACTAGCGGGGGAAGAGCTGGGACCCAGTACTTC. Protein sequence: CASSAGTSGGRAGTQYF.

This sequence joins TRBV10-1 and TRBJ2-2, with a possible D match to TRBD1 (5 bases). V was shortened by 0 bases and J by 0 bases, with 14 bases between the two germline ends. Per the germline V gene, CDR1 is WNHNN and CDR2 is SYGVQD (reference sequence). The CDR3 has 18 amino acids. The CDR3 region is CASSESTGQGPNTGELFF. CDR3 bases: TGCGCCAGCAGTGAGTCGACCGGTCAGGGTCCGAACACCGGGGAGCTGTTTTTT.

The V and J genes are TRBV18 and TRBJ1-2; 9 positions match TRBD1. The V gene end was trimmed by 6 bases and the J gene end by 2 bases; junction bases not matched to a gene: 7. This CDR3 contains 15 residues. Germline assignment: CDR1 KGHSH and CDR2 LQKENI. CDR3: CASSSGTGKNYGYTF. In nucleotides, the CDR3 is TGTGCCAGCTCTTCCGGGACAGGGAAGAACTATGGCTACACCTTC.

The gene calls are TRBV28 and TRBJ1-2; TRBD1 matches 11 bases. The germline CDR1 and CDR2 sequences are MDHEN and SYDVKM. V gave up 6 bases and J gave up 7 bases; unmatched junction bases: 10. CDR3 length equals 15 residues. CDR3 sequence (DNA): TGTGCCAGCAGCCGGCCGGGACAGGGGGAACGTGGCTACACCTTC. Translating gives CASSRPGQGERGYTF.

The chain has TRBV5-1 and TRBJ1-1; possibly TRBD1 for D (6 bases). Per the germline V gene, CDR1 is SGHRS and CDR2 is YFSETQ. V was shortened by 4 bases and J by 4 bases, with 17 bases between the two germline ends. The CDR3 length is 15 residues. The CDR3 loop is CASSKLQGGTTEAFF. Here the CDR3 DNA reads TGCGCCAGCAGCAAATTACAGGGAGGTACCACTGAAGCTTTCTTT.